Below are 27 T cell receptor beta chains sequenced from a single sample in a study of blood T cells in healthy people across ages (dated by TCRdb to about 2015). The library was built by means of 5' RACE. The reads were generated on an Illumina HiSeq 2500. A second about 7 to 12 cycle PCR used a sample-barcoded 5' primer and a J-beta primer mix. TCRdb's own reprocessing of the public reads used fastp at Q25 and MiXCR and kept productive beta chains. Every entry covers one CDR3 protein and lists the most common genes and DNA from its rows. The sample yields approximately 900,000 distinct CDR3 sequences; almost 30% were counted once. Roughly 10% of the sample is taken by the ten largest. The same specimen was also included in a second study, on T cells of mothers and their children.

Sequenced: blood. These receptors originate from a woman aged 40 to 50 in good health.

In its sample, this clonotype was seen many times. The chain uses TRBV4-3 and TRBJ2-7, with unresolved D. CDR1 and CDR2 (germline): LGHNA, YSLEER. V lost 1 base and J 0 bases, leaving 10 bases between the germline ends. There are 15 residues in the CDR3. Here the CDR3 reads CASSQGVSGSYEQYF. The DNA of the CDR3 is TGCGCCAGCAGCCAAGGGGTCAGTGGCTCCTACGAGCAGTACTTC.

This clonotype was seen many times. This chain uses TRBV5-1 with TRBJ2-7; a possible D gene is TRBD2 (6 bases). Germline CDR1 and CDR2: SGHRS and YFSETQ. Trimming took 4 bases from V and 1 from J, leaving 15 bases between them. The CDR3 extends over 15 amino acids. The CDR3 loop is CASSPRSGVSYEQYF. CDR3 coding DNA: TGCGCCAGCAGCCCGCGATCGGGGGTTTCCTACGAGCAGTACTTC.

V is TRBV24-1 and J is TRBJ2-3; no clear D gene. This CDR3 contains 15 residues. The germline V gene has CDR1 KGHDR and CDR2 SFDVKD. The V end was cut by 1 base, the J end by 2 bases, with 9 bases between. CDR3 DNA sequence: TGTGCCACCAGTGATTTCGGTCAGGACACAGATACGCAGTATTTT. The encoded protein is CATSDFGQDTDTQYF.

This clonotype was observed many times. The gene calls are TRBV7-2 and TRBJ2-1; 8 positions agree with TRBD1. Per germline, CDR1 SGHTA and CDR2 FQGNSA. The junction had 9 bases not matched to a gene; V was cut back by 1 base and J by 4 bases. The CDR3 is 17 residues long. The CDR3 DNA follows: TGTGCCAGCAGCTTAGGGGGGGCAGGGGGCGCGTACAATGAGCAGTTCTTC. Amino acids: CASSLGGAGGAYNEQFF.

This chain connects TRBV19 to TRBJ2-5; D unresolved. The CDR3 runs to 13 residues. Germline loops: CDR1 LNHDA, CDR2 SQIVND (reference sequence). V lost 3 bases and J lost 5, with 10 bases in between. This chain's CDR3 is CASSIGQPETQYF. CDR3 DNA sequence: TGTGCCAGTAGTATCGGTCAACCGGAGACCCAGTACTTC.

Details on this clonotype: This could be a read error, since a much larger clone is one nucleotide away. The rearrangement uses TRBV11-2 and TRBJ2-1; 9 bases fit TRBD2. Germline V CDR1 and CDR2: SGHAT, FQNNGV. The CDR3 runs 15 residues. The J segment lost 4 bases and the V segment lost 3 bases, leaving 4 bases of the junction unmatched. The CDR3 bases are TGTGCCAGCAGCTTGTGGCGGGGGGGTTACAATGAGCAGTTCTTC. It encodes CASSLWRGGYNEQFF.

J is TRBJ2-7 and V is TRBV30; TRBD2 matches 12 bases. Germline trimming cut 7 bases from V and 1 base from J; bases unmatched to any gene: 8. Germline V gene sequence: CDR1 GTSNPN, CDR2 SVGIG (reference sequence). This CDR3 has 15 residues. DNA for the CDR3: TGTGCCTTGCTCCGGACTAGCGGGGTTTCCTACGAGCAGTACTTC. Protein: CALLRTSGVSYEQYF.

The chain combines TRBV5-5 with TRBJ2-1; D is tentatively TRBD1 or TRBD2 (5 bases each). CDR3 length: 16 residues. V dropped 5 bases and J dropped 1 base, with 16 bases sitting between them. Germline values: CDR1 SGHKS, CDR2 YYEKEE (reference sequence). The CDR3 DNA is TGTGCCAGCAGTCTAGATTGGGGGATGTCCTACAATGAGCAGTTCTTC. Protein sequence: CASSLDWGMSYNEQFF.

This clonotype was seen only a few times. The chain uses TRBV28 and TRBJ2-7; D not resolved. The CDR3 runs 12 residues. Germline CDR1 MDHEN, CDR2 SYDVKM. The V gene lost 3 bases and the J gene lost 6 bases, with 9 bases spanning the gap. The CDR3 loop is CASSFSRSEQYF. CDR3 nucleotide sequence: TGTGCCAGCAGTTTCTCGAGATCCGAGCAGTACTTC.

In this sample, this clonotype turned up many times. The chain links TRBV20-1 to TRBJ1-5; tentatively, D is TRBD1 (5 bases). Trimming took off 5 bases at V and 7 bases at J, with 24 bases between the two ends. Germline lookup yields CDR1 DFQATT and CDR2 SNEGSKA (reference sequence). The CDR3 runs to 16 residues. For the CDR3, the DNA is TGCAGTGCTTCGGTCAGACAGTACACCCCAGGGCAGCCCCAGCATTTT. This codes for CSASVRQYTPGQPQHF.

In this sample, this clonotype turned up a few times. V usage is TRBV20-1 and J usage is TRBJ2-3, with D tentatively TRBD2 (5 bases). Germline V gene data show CDR1 as DFQATT and CDR2 as SNEGSKA (reference sequence). The CDR3 sequence is 16 residues long. Trimming removed 6 bases at V and 0 bases at J, with 19 bases between. CDR3 amino acids: CSAPKTTIRSTDTQYF. CDR3 sequence (DNA): TGCAGTGCCCCGAAAACGACTATTCGAAGCACAGATACGCAGTATTTT.

Worth noting for this clonotype: The junction departs from the called germline gene at one end, perhaps through a read error. V and J are TRBV4-1 and TRBJ2-3; 13 bases align to TRBD2. CDR3 length: 17 residues. In germline, CDR1 is MGHRA, CDR2 YSYEKL. CDR3 residues: CANSQERRTSGGYTQYF. Here the CDR3 DNA reads TGCGCCAACAGCCAAGAAAGGAGGACTAGCGGGGGTTATACGCAGTATTTT.

Notes on this clonotype: A read error may account for a junction end that differs from germline. The chain combines TRBV7-9 with TRBJ2-1, with 7 nucleotides matching TRBD2. CDR3 length: 15 residues. Germline CDR1 and CDR2: SEHNR and FQNEAQ (reference sequence). CDR3 sequence (DNA): TGTGCCAGCAGCCTGGCGCTAGCGGTTTACAGTGAGCAGTTCTTC. Translation: CASSLALAVYSEQFF.

This chain connects TRBV4-3 to TRBJ1-1; TRBD1 might be the D (5 bases). Per germline, CDR1 LGHNA and CDR2 YSLEER. Trimming stripped 0 bases from V and 0 bases from J, with 23 bases between. The CDR3 covers 20 residues. CDR3 sequence reads: CASSQDPDGMNTDMNTEAFF. CDR3 coding DNA: TGCGCCAGCAGCCAAGATCCGGACGGCATGAACACGGACATGAACACTGAAGCTTTCTTT.

This clonotype showed up many times. The V call is TRBV6-5, the J call TRBJ2-3, with a weak D call TRBD1 (6 bases). Trimming pared 2 bases from V and 5 bases from J, leaving 14 bases between. CDR3 length: 15 residues. Germline CDR1 MNHEY, CDR2 SVGAGI. The CDR3 DNA is TGTGCCAGCAGTTACACCCCAGGGGTAGTAGATACGCAGTATTTT. Translating gives CASSYTPGVVDTQYF.

CDR3 coding DNA: TGTGCCAGCAGTTACTCAGGTCGTGGGGAGCTGTTTTTT. It codes for CASSYSGRGELFF. V is TRBV6-2 or TRBV6-3 and J is TRBJ2-2; unclear D gene. V was pared by 0 bases and J by 8 bases, with 7 bases between. The CDR3 spans 13 residues. The germline CDR1 and CDR2 sequences are MNHEY and SVGEGT.

Regarding this clonotype: Just one base apart from a much larger clone, this may be a read error. This chain connects TRBV13 to TRBJ2-4; possibly TRBD2 for D (5 bases). The CDR3 is 12 amino acids. V lost 4 bases to trimming and J lost 6 bases, with 7 bases between them. From germline, CDR1 is PRHDT and CDR2 FYEKMQ (reference sequence). CDR3 in DNA: TGTGCCAGCAGCTCACGGGGAAACATTCAGTACTTC. Translating it yields CASSSRGNIQYF.

This clonotype was picked up many times. The rearrangement links TRBV29-1 to TRBJ2-1; 7 bases agree with TRBD2. Germline trimming cut 7 bases from V and 9 bases from J; bases unmatched to any gene: 6. Germline loops: CDR1 SQVTM, CDR2 ANQGSEA. The CDR3 extends over 11 amino acids. The CDR3 region has the DNA TGCAGCGCTGTATTAGCGGGTGAGCAGTTCTTC. It specifies CSAVLAGEQFF.

The V and J genes are TRBV5-1 and TRBJ2-1; D might be TRBD1 (5 bases). V lost 0 bases to trimming and J lost 10 bases, with 17 bases between them. The germline V gene encodes CDR1 SGHRS and CDR2 YFSETQ. The CDR3 loop spans 15 amino acids. The CDR3 loop reads CASSLEQLQGYEQFF. CDR3 DNA sequence: TGCGCCAGCAGCTTGGAACAGCTTCAGGGCTACGAGCAGTTCTTC.

The chain combines TRBV10-3 with TRBJ2-7; maybe TRBD2 (5 bases). CDR3 length: 12 amino acids. V was shortened by 8 bases and J by 1 base, with 9 bases between the two germline ends. Germline values: CDR1 ENHRY, CDR2 SYGVKD. CDR3 loop: CAIGGVSYEQYF. DNA of the CDR3: TGTGCCATCGGAGGCGTATCCTACGAGCAGTACTTC.

Concerning this clonotype: At one end the junction does not follow the germline gene, possibly because of a read error. The chain links TRBV24-1 to TRBJ2-3; TRBD1 matches at 9 bases. The CDR3 runs 15 residues. Germline values: CDR1 KGHDR, CDR2 SFDVKD. CDR3 residues: CATRTGTGLTDTRYF. CDR3 DNA sequence: TGTGCCACCAGGACCGGGACAGGGCTCACAGATACGCGGTATTTT.

This chain connects TRBV5-1 to TRBJ1-1; a weak D match, TRBD1 (5 bases). In germline, CDR1 is SGHRS, CDR2 YFSETQ. Trimming left V 4 bases short and J 6 bases short, with 22 bases between. The CDR3 covers 16 residues. The CDR3 loop is CASSPGIGGSGAEAFF. The CDR3 DNA reads TGCGCCAGCAGCCCAGGGATTGGGGGATCCGGGGCTGAAGCTTTCTTT. Using reference TRBV5-1 and TRBJ1-1 for the parts outside the CDR3, the full variable domain is KAGVTQTPRYLIKTRGQQVTLSCSPISGHRSVSWYQQTPGQGLQFLFEYFSETQRNKGNFPGRFSGRQFSNSRSEMNVSTLELGDSALYLCASSPGIGGSGAEAFFGQGTRLTVV.

This chain joins TRBV20-1 and TRBJ2-1; weak D call: TRBD1 (8 bases). Germline V CDR1 and CDR2: DFQATT, SNEGSKA (reference sequence). The CDR3 has 16 amino acids. V lost 0 bases and J lost 5, with 17 bases in between. CDR3 in DNA: TGCAGTGCTAGAGATGCGGGGGCAGGGGGCCACAATGAGCAGTTCTTC. Its protein product is CSARDAGAGGHNEQFF.

In this sample, this clonotype turned up many times. The rearrangement links TRBV12-3 or TRBV12-4 to TRBJ2-3; perhaps TRBD2 as D (5 bases). The CDR3 is 12 amino acids. V was clipped by 3 bases and J by 7 bases, with 8 bases between them. CDR3: CASSFTGNTQYF. CDR3 in DNA: TGTGCCAGCAGTTTTACGGGGAATACGCAGTATTTT.

This clonotype showed up just a few times. V gene TRBV28 combines with J gene TRBJ1-1; the match to TRBD1 covers 7 bases. This CDR3 contains 14 residues. Germline CDR1 MDHEN, CDR2 SYDVKM. V shed 2 bases, J shed 4 bases, and the junction held 4 bases outside the gene matches. The CDR3 nucleotides read TGTGCCAGCAGTTTAAGAAGACAGGGCACTGAAGCTTTCTTT. It translates to CASSLRRQGTEAFF. Variable domain in full (rest from reference TRBV28 and TRBJ1-1): DVKVTQSSRYLVKRTGEKVFLECVQDMDHENMFWYRQDPGLGLRLIYFSYDVKMKEKGDIPEGYSVSREKKERFSLILESASTNQTSMYLCASSLRRQGTEAFFGQGTRLTVV.

This clonotype was seen repeatedly, ten times or more. The chain is built from TRBV6-1 and TRBJ2-3, with 11 bases lining up with TRBD2. The CDR3 spans 16 residues. CDR1 is MNHNS, CDR2 SASEGT, per germline. V trimming: 8 bases; J trimming: 4 bases; junction bases outside the gene matches: 11. The CDR3 sequence is CASDSLAGGAADTQYF. The DNA of the CDR3 is TGTGCCAGCGATTCGCTAGCGGGGGGAGCGGCAGATACGCAGTATTTT.

The rearrangement joins TRBV20-1 to TRBJ1-1; 8 nucleotides align to TRBD1. This CDR3 has 14 residues. From germline, CDR1 is DFQATT and CDR2 SNEGSKA (reference sequence). J was trimmed by 0 bases and V by 3 bases; bases with no gene match: 3. CDR3 nucleotide sequence: TGCAGTGCTAGGCAGGGGGCCTTGAACACTGAAGCTTTCTTT. Its translation: CSARQGALNTEAFF.